What follows are 32 T cell receptor beta chains derived from one specimen sequenced in a study of human T cells and chemical hapten exposure. Using its own MiXCR run on the RACE reads, TCRdb lists one record per CDR3 protein. The sample lists 360,000 or so distinct CDR3 sequences; over 6% were seen once. This sample's time point: patch test 2, 6 weeks after DPC sensitization. Treatment here: therapeutic diphenylcyclopropenone sensitization with weekly scalp DPC. Sequenced material: whole blood, taken in connection with sensitization to the hapten diphenylcyclopropenone (DPC). Every receptor here comes from a woman aged 18-29 years with alopecia areata. Some clones in this sample may be carry-over from other donors' samples.

This clonotype was observed at least ten times. V and J are TRBV7-3 and TRBJ2-3, with D maybe TRBD2 (6 bases). V was shortened by 5 bases and J by 1 base, with 16 bases between the two germline ends. This CDR3 is built from 16 residues. The V gene's germline CDR1 is SGHTA and CDR2 FQGTGA. Here the CDR3 DNA reads TGTGCCAGCAGCCGATTGTTAGCGGCGGGCACAGATACGCAGTATTTT. Amino acid sequence: CASSRLLAAGTDTQYF.

This clonotype was found a few times. The chain combines TRBV19 with TRBJ2-3, with D maybe TRBD2 (7 bases). V dropped 3 bases and J dropped 5 bases, with 15 bases sitting between them. This CDR3 is built from 15 residues. The germline V gene encodes CDR1 LNHDA and CDR2 SQIVND (reference sequence). As DNA, the CDR3 is TGTGCCAGTAGTATTCGCGGGGGCAACGAAGATACGCAGTATTTT. Protein product: CASSIRGGNEDTQYF.

Comments on this clonotype: At one boundary the junction diverges from the germline segment, which might be a read error. This chain joins TRBV5-6 and TRBJ2-1, with a tentative D call TRBD2 (6 bases). From germline, CDR1 is SGHDT and CDR2 YYEEEE. This CDR3 has 14 amino acids. The CDR3 region is CASSLGTLGTGQVF. CDR3 coding DNA: TGTGCCAGCAGCCTAGGAACACTCGGGACTGGCCAGGTCTTC.

This clonotype was observed a handful of times. The CDR3 spells CASSLPAGGISYEQYF. The CDR3, as DNA: TGTGCCAGCAGCTTACCCGCGGGGGGGATATCCTACGAGCAGTACTTC. The genes are TRBV7-2 and TRBJ2-7; 9 bases agree with TRBD2. The CDR3 consists of 16 residues. Germline CDR1 reads SGHTA; CDR2 reads FQGNSA. J gave up 1 base and V 2 bases, and 6 bases lay outside the gene matches.

This clonotype was observed many times. This sequence joins TRBV7-3 and TRBJ1-6, with 8 bases aligning to TRBD1. The CDR3 length is 14 residues. J lost 7 bases, V lost 5 bases, and 4 bases had no gene match. Germline V CDR1 and CDR2: SGHTA, FQGTGA. CDR3 coding DNA: TGTGCCAGCAGCCCACAGGGGGGGAATTCACCCCTCCACTTT. Protein: CASSPQGGNSPLHF.

Ten or more counts support this clonotype. CDR3: CASRPLAGGKETQYF. DNA for the CDR3: TGTGCCAGCCGACCCCTAGCGGGGGGAAAAGAGACCCAGTACTTC. The chain couples TRBV27 to TRBJ2-5; 11 nucleotides line up with TRBD2. The CDR3 has 15 residues. In germline, CDR1 is MNHEY, CDR2 SMNVEV (reference sequence). J lost 3 bases, V lost 8 bases, and 8 bases had no gene match.

This clonotype occurred a few times. V is TRBV3-1 and J is TRBJ1-1; maybe TRBD1 (5 bases). The CDR3 is 13 amino acids. From germline, CDR1 is LGHDT and CDR2 YNNKEL (reference sequence). Trimming removed 5 bases from V and 3 bases from J, with 10 bases in between. DNA of the CDR3: TGTGCCAGCAGCGGTACCAGGGACACTGAAGCTTTCTTT. Encoded protein: CASSGTRDTEAFF.

The table lists this clonotype with a few counts. The genes are TRBV7-2 and TRBJ2-1, with 12 bases matching TRBD2. The germline gives CDR1 SGHTA, CDR2 FQGNSA. The CDR3 runs 16 residues. Trimming took 1 base from V and 6 from J; bases not matched to a gene: 4. DNA of the CDR3: TGTGCCAGCAGCTTAGATCTACTAGCGGGGGGCAATGAGCAGTTCTTC. Its protein product is CASSLDLLAGGNEQFF. The entire variable domain, with the rest obtained from reference TRBV7-2 and TRBJ2-1, is as follows: GAGVSQSPSNKVTEKGKDVELRCDPISGHTALYWYRQSLGQGLEFLIYFQGNSAPDKSGLPSDRFSAERTGGSVSTLTIQRTQQEDSAVYLCASSLDLLAGGNEQFFGPGTRLTVL.

This clonotype was counted only a few times. The chain has TRBV6-1 and TRBJ2-2; D might be TRBD1 or TRBD2, each matching 7 bases. The CDR3 runs 15 residues. CDR1 is MNHNS, CDR2 SASEGT, per germline. Trimming cost V 6 bases and J 5 bases, with 16 bases left between them. CDR3 protein: CASSTGASGTGELFF. The DNA of the CDR3 is TGTGCCAGCAGCACAGGGGCTAGCGGTACCGGGGAGCTGTTTTTT.

This chain links TRBV6-6 with TRBJ1-1; 11 positions agree with TRBD1. The length of the CDR3 is 14 residues. Germline V gene data show CDR1 as MNHNY and CDR2 as SVGAGI (reference sequence). V dropped 10 bases and J dropped 4; count of bases not matched to a gene: 8. The CDR3 is CATGTGGKSTEAFF. The DNA of the CDR3 is TGTGCCACCGGGACAGGGGGTAAGAGCACTGAAGCTTTCTTT.

J is TRBJ1-1 and V is TRBV4-3, with no clear D. The CDR3 extends over 14 amino acids. The germline gives CDR1 LGHNA, CDR2 YSLEER. Deletions cut 2 bases from V and 2 bases from J, with 9 bases between. CDR3 sequence reads: CASSQIGPNTEAFF. The CDR3 DNA is TGCGCCAGCAGCCAAATCGGGCCTAACACTGAAGCTTTCTTT.

This clonotype was detected only a few times. The chain is built from TRBV12-3 or TRBV12-4 and TRBJ2-6; no firm D call. This CDR3 spans 16 amino acids. Trimming stripped 3 bases from V and 0 bases from J, with 9 bases between. In DNA form, the CDR3 reads TGTGCCAGCAGTTTCAGTTTCGACTCTGGGGCCAACGTCCTGACTTTC. This encodes CASSFSFDSGANVLTF.

This clonotype was seen at least ten times. The chain links TRBV4-3 to TRBJ2-3, with D perhaps assigned TRBD1 or TRBD2 (5 bases each). The germline V gene encodes CDR1 LGHNA and CDR2 YSLEER. There are 15 residues in the CDR3. Trimming took 1 base from V and 4 from J, leaving 12 bases between them. The CDR3 is CASSQAQGGPDTQYF. In DNA form, the CDR3 reads TGCGCCAGCAGCCAAGCTCAGGGCGGGCCAGATACGCAGTATTTT.

This clonotype has only a few counts. The rearrangement uses TRBV7-2 and TRBJ2-5; D not resolved. This CDR3 spans 12 amino acids. V lost 3 bases and J lost 7, with 9 bases in between. Germline values: CDR1 SGHTA, CDR2 FQGNSA. As DNA, the CDR3 is TGTGCCAGCAGCTTCCCCGAAGGGACCCAGTACTTC. Amino acid sequence: CASSFPEGTQYF.

The chain combines TRBV27 with TRBJ2-5, with unresolved D. The CDR3 spans 15 residues. The germline V gene encodes CDR1 MNHEY and CDR2 SMNVEV (reference sequence). The germline V and J ends were trimmed by 6 bases and 1 base, with 15 bases remaining between them. This chain's CDR3 is CASSRNSKIQETQYF. The CDR3 DNA reads TGTGCCAGCAGCCGTAATTCAAAGATCCAAGAGACCCAGTACTTC.

This clonotype showed up just a few times. The V gene is TRBV6-4, the J gene TRBJ2-3; D might be TRBD1 or TRBD2, each matching 5 bases. V gave up 0 bases and J gave up 2 bases, with 9 bases separating them. This CDR3 has 15 residues. Per the germline V gene, CDR1 is MRHNA and CDR2 is SNTAGT. The CDR3 protein is CASSDSGDPTDTQYF. CDR3 DNA sequence: TGTGCCAGCAGTGACTCTGGGGACCCCACAGATACGCAGTATTTT.

There are a few counts of this clonotype. V is TRBV3-1 and J is TRBJ2-2, with 10 positions matching TRBD2. Per the germline V gene, CDR1 is LGHDT and CDR2 is YNNKEL (reference sequence). J gave up 0 bases and V 6 bases, and 4 bases lay outside the gene matches. This CDR3 region has 16 residues. CDR3 bases: TGTGCCAGCAGTCGGACTAGCGGAACGAACACCGGGGAGCTGTTTTTT. Protein: CASSRTSGTNTGELFF.

The V call is TRBV6-1, the J call TRBJ2-1; 8 bases map to TRBD2. Per the germline V gene, CDR1 is MNHNS and CDR2 is SASEGT. The CDR3 loop spans 16 amino acids. Trimming took 4 bases from V and 8 from J; bases not matched to a gene: 13. The CDR3 spells CASSAPLSGGGDEQFF. CDR3 bases: TGTGCCAGCAGTGCCCCCTTAAGCGGGGGTGGGGATGAGCAGTTCTTC.

This clonotype has ten or more counts. V usage is TRBV3-1 and J usage is TRBJ1-1; D remains ambiguous. Trimming took off 2 bases at V and 3 bases at J, with 7 bases between the two ends. The germline gives CDR1 LGHDT, CDR2 YNNKEL (reference sequence). The CDR3 totals 13 residues. Here the CDR3 DNA reads TGTGCCAGCAGCCAAAAGAGGGACACTGAAGCTTTCTTT. Amino acid sequence: CASSQKRDTEAFF.

The J gene is TRBJ2-6, the V gene TRBV7-2, with TRBD1 matching 8 bases. Losses at the gene ends were 3 bases for V and 0 bases for J; bases not matched to a gene: 10. Germline lookup yields CDR1 SGHTA and CDR2 FQGNSA. The CDR3 sequence is 19 residues long. CDR3 residues: CASSFTPGQEISGANVLTF. For the CDR3, the DNA is TGTGCCAGCAGCTTCACGCCGGGACAGGAGATCTCTGGGGCCAACGTCCTGACTTTC.

This clonotype has at least ten counts. The chain employs TRBV20-1 and TRBJ1-5, with D maybe TRBD1 (6 bases). Trimming cost V 3 bases and J 3 bases, with 21 bases left between them. This CDR3 comprises 17 residues. CDR1 is DFQATT, CDR2 SNEGSKA, per germline (reference sequence). In DNA, the CDR3 is TGCAGTGCTAGCCCACCAGGTGGGGGGGGCCTCAATCAGCCCCAGCATTTT. It specifies CSASPPGGGGLNQPQHF.

This clonotype has a handful of counts. The V call is TRBV6-2 or TRBV6-3, the J call TRBJ2-7; TRBD2 aligns across 10 bases. Germline V gives CDR1 MNHEY, CDR2 SVGEGT. The CDR3 runs to 12 residues. CDR3: CASSSPGLALLV. DNA for the CDR3: TGTGCCAGCAGTTCCCCGGGACTAGCGTTACTGGTC.

The chain carries TRBV29-1 and TRBJ2-2, with D hard to call. The CDR3 consists of 15 residues. V was pared by 1 base and J by 0 bases, with 9 bases between. In germline, CDR1 is SQVTM, CDR2 ANQGSEA. CDR3 protein: CSVEGILSNTGELFF. The DNA for the CDR3 is TGCAGCGTTGAAGGAATCTTGTCGAACACCGGGGAGCTGTTTTTT.

There are many counts of this clonotype. The CDR3 coding sequence is TGTGCCAGCAGCTTATCAACCGGCTCTGGAAACACCATATATTTT. This sequence encodes CASSLSTGSGNTIYF. This chain connects TRBV7-2 to TRBJ1-3; no clear D. The germline CDR1 and CDR2 sequences are SGHTA and FQGNSA. The CDR3 consists of 15 residues. V dropped 2 bases and J dropped 0 bases, with 8 bases sitting between them. The entire variable domain, with the rest obtained from reference TRBV7-2 and TRBJ1-3, is as follows: GAGVSQSPSNKVTEKGKDVELRCDPISGHTALYWYRQSLGQGLEFLIYFQGNSAPDKSGLPSDRFSAERTGGSVSTLTIQRTQQEDSAVYLCASSLSTGSGNTIYFGEGSWLTVV.

This clonotype was recorded many times. The chain recombines TRBV29-1 with TRBJ2-7; TRBD1 matches 7 bases. The V gene's germline CDR1 is SQVTM and CDR2 ANQGSEA. The CDR3 is 13 amino acids. Trimming at V came to 6 bases and at J to 2 bases, leaving 7 bases not matched to a gene. CDR3 region: CSVADRATYEQYF. The CDR3 coding sequence is TGCAGCGTCGCCGACAGGGCGACCTACGAGCAGTACTTC.

The V call is TRBV7-9, the J call TRBJ2-7; 9 bases line up with TRBD1. Germline V gene sequence: CDR1 SEHNR, CDR2 FQNEAQ (reference sequence). The J segment lost 7 bases and the V segment lost 2 bases, leaving 12 bases of the junction unmatched. The CDR3 length is 16 residues. The CDR3 spells CASSLYPGQGLREQYF. The CDR3 DNA is TGTGCCAGCAGCTTATATCCGGGACAGGGACTACGGGAGCAGTACTTC.

This clonotype turned up a few times. The chain recombines TRBV12-3 or TRBV12-4 with TRBJ2-2; no reliable D call. The CDR3 spans 14 residues. V was pared by 6 bases and J by 5 bases, with 13 bases between. In DNA, the CDR3 is TGTGCCAGCAGCATTGCTTCGTGGACCGGGGAGCTGTTTTTT. Translation gives CASSIASWTGELFF.

The chain links TRBV5-6 to TRBJ2-1, with a tentative D call TRBD2 (6 bases). V was pared by 1 base and J by 7 bases, with 15 bases between. This CDR3 has 15 residues. The germline gives CDR1 SGHDT, CDR2 YYEEEE. CDR3 protein: CASSLLLAGRNEQFF. The CDR3 coding sequence is TGTGCCAGCAGCTTGTTACTAGCAGGGCGGAATGAGCAGTTCTTC.

This clonotype was detected a few times. The chain has TRBV5-4 and TRBJ1-6; tentative D call: TRBD1 (5 bases). The length of the CDR3 is 14 residues. Trimming removed 0 bases from V and 12 bases from J, with 13 bases in between. Germline values: CDR1 SGHNT, CDR2 YYREEE (reference sequence). CDR3 DNA sequence: TGTGCCAGCAGCTTGGACAGGACCACCTTACCCCTCCACTTT. It is translated as CASSLDRTTLPLHF.

The gene calls are TRBV6-6 and TRBJ1-1; D is perhaps TRBD1 (5 bases). Trimming removed 5 bases from V and 4 bases from J, with 14 bases in between. In germline, CDR1 is MNHNY, CDR2 SVGAGI (reference sequence). This CDR3 is built from 14 residues. The CDR3 protein is CASSINRGGTEAFF. The DNA for the CDR3 is TGTGCCAGCAGTATAAACCGGGGCGGCACTGAAGCTTTCTTT.

The chain joins TRBV12-3 or TRBV12-4 to TRBJ2-2; TRBD2 matches at 7 bases. The CDR3 has 14 amino acids. V lost 10 bases to trimming and J lost 5 bases; unmatched junction nucleotides: 10. The CDR3 DNA sequence: TGTGCCATCACGACCCGGGGAGGGACCGGGGAGCTGTTTTTT. This sequence encodes CAITTRGGTGELFF.

The chain recombines TRBV5-4 with TRBJ1-6; D is uncertain. Germline V CDR1 and CDR2: SGHNT, YYREEE (reference sequence). Between the trimmed V and J ends, which lost 4 bases and 7 bases, there was a span of 18 bases. There are 16 residues in the CDR3. The CDR3 sequence: CASSQALTNRNSPLHF. CDR3 DNA: TGTGCCAGCAGCCAAGCCCTAACCAACAGAAATTCACCCCTCCACTTT.